This T cell receptor (beta chain) was recovered during a study of OX40 agonist ivuxolimab in advanced cancers. Germline assignment: CDR1 SGHNT and CDR2 YYREEE (reference sequence). The CDR3 is made up of 16 amino acids. The germline V and J ends were trimmed by 2 bases and 5 bases, with 16 bases remaining between them. Some clones are missing from TCRdb's copy, which holds only in-frame ones; the method was immunoSEQ multiplex PCR. The sample includes 66,000 or so clones, about 80% of them seen just once. Material: CD4+ or CD8+ T cells sorted from blood, obtained in a trial of the OX40 agonist ivuxolimab. The receptor comes from an adult with an advanced solid tumor such as melanoma, head and neck, liver or kidney cancer. The V gene is TRBV5-4, the J gene TRBJ1-4; D unresolved. CDR3 in amino acids: CASSLYGIWGNEKLFF. The CDR3 nucleotides read TGTGCCAGCAGCTTATATGGAATCTGGGGAAATGAAAAACTGTTTTTT.